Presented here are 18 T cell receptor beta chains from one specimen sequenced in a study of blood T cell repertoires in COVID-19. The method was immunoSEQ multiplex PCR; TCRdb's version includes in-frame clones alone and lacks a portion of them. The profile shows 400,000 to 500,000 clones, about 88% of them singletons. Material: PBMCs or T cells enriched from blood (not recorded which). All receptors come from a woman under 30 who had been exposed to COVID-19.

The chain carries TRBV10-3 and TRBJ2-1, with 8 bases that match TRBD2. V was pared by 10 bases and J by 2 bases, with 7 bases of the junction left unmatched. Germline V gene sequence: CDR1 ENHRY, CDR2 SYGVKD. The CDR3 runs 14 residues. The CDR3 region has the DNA TGTGCCACCCGACTAGCGACCACCTACAATGAGCAGTTCTTC. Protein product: CATRLATTYNEQFF.

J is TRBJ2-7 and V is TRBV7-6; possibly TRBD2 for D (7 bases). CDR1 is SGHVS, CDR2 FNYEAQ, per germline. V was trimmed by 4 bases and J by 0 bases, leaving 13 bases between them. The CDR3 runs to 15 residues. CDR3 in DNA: TGTGCCAGCAGCTCCCAAGCGGGACACTCCTACGAGCAGTACTTC. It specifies CASSSQAGHSYEQYF.

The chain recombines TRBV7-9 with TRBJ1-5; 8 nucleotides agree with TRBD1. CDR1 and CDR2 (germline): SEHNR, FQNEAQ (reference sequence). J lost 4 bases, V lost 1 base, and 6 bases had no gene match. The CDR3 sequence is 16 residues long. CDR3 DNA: TGTGCCAGCAGCTTAGTTGGGACAGGAGGTAATCAGCCCCAGCATTTT. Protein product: CASSLVGTGGNQPQHF. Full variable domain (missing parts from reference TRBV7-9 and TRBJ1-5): DTGVSQNPRHKITKRGQNVTFRCDPISEHNRLYWYRQTLGQGPEFLTYFQNEAQLEKSRLLSDRFSAERPKGSFSTLEIQRTEQGDSAMYLCASSLVGTGGNQPQHFGDGTRLSIL.

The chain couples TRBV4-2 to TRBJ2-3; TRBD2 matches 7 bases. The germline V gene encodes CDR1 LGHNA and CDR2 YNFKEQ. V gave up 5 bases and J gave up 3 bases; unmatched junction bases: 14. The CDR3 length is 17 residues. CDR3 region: CASSFGGGGVGTDTQYF. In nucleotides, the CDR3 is TGTGCCAGCAGCTTTGGGGGGGGAGGAGTAGGGACAGATACGCAGTATTTT.

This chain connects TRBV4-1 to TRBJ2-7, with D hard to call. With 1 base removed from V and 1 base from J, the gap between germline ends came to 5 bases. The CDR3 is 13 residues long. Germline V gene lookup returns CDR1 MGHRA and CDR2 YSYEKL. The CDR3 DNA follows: TGCGCCAGCAGCCAAGTTCAATCCTACGAGCAGTACTTC. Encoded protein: CASSQVQSYEQYF.

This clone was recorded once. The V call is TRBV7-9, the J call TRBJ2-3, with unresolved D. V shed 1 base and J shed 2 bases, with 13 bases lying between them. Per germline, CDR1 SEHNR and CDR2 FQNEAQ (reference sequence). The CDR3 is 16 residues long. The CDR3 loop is CASSLGDLINTDTQYF. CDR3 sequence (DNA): TGTGCCAGCAGCTTAGGAGACTTGATTAACACAGATACGCAGTATTTT.

The CDR3 DNA sequence: TGTGCCAGCAGTCCCGAAGCGGCCCAGAGGGGGGAGACCCAGTACTTC. Its translation: CASSPEAAQRGETQYF. The J gene is TRBJ2-5, the V gene TRBV3-1 (or the pseudogene TRBV3-2); TRBD1 is a possible D gene (6 bases). CDR1 and CDR2 (germline): LGHDT, YNNKEL (reference sequence). V lost 6 bases, J lost 5 bases, and 22 bases lay in between. CDR3 size: 16 residues.

The CDR3 bases are TGTGCCAGTAATCAGGGGAACGAGCAGTACTTC. This sequence encodes CASNQGNEQYF. The chain employs TRBV19 and TRBJ2-7; tentatively, D is TRBD1 (6 bases). Germline V lookup: CDR1 LNHDA, CDR2 SQIVND (reference sequence). CDR3 size: 11 residues. Trimming shortened V by 7 bases and J by 5 bases, and 9 bases separated the two germline ends. Combining the CDR3 with reference TRBV19 and TRBJ2-7 gives the whole variable domain DGGITQSPKYLFRKEGQNVTLSCEQNLNHDAMYWYRQDPGQGLRLIYYSQIVNDFQKGDIAEGYSVSREKKESFPLTVTSAQKNPTAFYLCASNQGNEQYFGPGTRLTVT.

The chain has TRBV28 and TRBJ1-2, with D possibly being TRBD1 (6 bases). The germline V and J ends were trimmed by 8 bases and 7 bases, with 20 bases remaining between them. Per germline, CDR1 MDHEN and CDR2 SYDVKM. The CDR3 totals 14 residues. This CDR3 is CASRASSGVFGYTF. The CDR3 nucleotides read TGTGCCAGCCGGGCCTCATCAGGGGTATTTGGCTACACCTTC.

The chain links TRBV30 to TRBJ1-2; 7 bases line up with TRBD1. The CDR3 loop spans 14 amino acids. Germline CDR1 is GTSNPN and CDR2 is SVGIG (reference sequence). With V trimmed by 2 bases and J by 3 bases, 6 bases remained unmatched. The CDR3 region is CAWSRDSFYYGYTF. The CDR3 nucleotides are TGTGCCTGGAGTCGGGACAGCTTTTACTATGGCTACACCTTC. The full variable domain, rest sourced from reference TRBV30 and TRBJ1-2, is SQTIHQWPATLVQPVGSPLSLECTVEGTSNPNLYWYRQAAGRGLQLLFYSVGIGQISSEVPQNLSASRPQDRQFILSSKKLLLSDSGFYLCAWSRDSFYYGYTFGSGTRLTVV.

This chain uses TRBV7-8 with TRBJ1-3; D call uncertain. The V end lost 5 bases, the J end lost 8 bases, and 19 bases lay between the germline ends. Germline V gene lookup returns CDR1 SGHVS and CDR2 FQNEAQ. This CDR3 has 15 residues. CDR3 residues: CASSPLRLLGDTIYF. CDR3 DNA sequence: TGTGCCAGCAGCCCTCTAAGGCTTCTAGGCGACACCATATATTTT.

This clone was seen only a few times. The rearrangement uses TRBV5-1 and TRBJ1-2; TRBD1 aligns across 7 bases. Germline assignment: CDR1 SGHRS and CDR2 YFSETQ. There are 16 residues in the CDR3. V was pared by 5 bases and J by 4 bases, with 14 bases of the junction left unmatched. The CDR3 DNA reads TGCGCCAGCAGTGTAATACCGACAGGGATGGGCTATGGCTACACCTTC. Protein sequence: CASSVIPTGMGYGYTF. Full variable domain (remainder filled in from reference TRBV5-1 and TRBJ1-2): KAGVTQTPRYLIKTRGQQVTLSCSPISGHRSVSWYQQTPGQGLQFLFEYFSETQRNKGNFPGRFSGRQFSNSRSEMNVSTLELGDSALYLCASSVIPTGMGYGYTFGSGTRLTVV.

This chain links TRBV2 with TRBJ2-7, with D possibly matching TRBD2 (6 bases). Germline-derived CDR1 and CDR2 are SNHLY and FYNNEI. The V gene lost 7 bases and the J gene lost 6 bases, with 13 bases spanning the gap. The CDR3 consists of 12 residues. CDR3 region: CASTQEGGEQYF. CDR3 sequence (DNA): TGTGCCAGCACCCAGGAGGGAGGCGAGCAGTACTTC.

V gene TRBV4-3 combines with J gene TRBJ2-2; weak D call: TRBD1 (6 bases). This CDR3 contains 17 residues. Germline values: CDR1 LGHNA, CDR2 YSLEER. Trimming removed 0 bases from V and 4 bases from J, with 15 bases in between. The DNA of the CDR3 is TGCGCCAGCAGCCAAGATATGGGGCAGGGGTTCACCGGGGAGCTGTTTTTT. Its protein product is CASSQDMGQGFTGELFF.

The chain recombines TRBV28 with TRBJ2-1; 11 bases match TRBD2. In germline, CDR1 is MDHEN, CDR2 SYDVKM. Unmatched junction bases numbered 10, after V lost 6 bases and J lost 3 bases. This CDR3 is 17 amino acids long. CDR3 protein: CASSLLTSGSIYNEQFF. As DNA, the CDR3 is TGTGCCAGCAGCCTACTAACTAGCGGGAGTATCTACAATGAGCAGTTCTTC.

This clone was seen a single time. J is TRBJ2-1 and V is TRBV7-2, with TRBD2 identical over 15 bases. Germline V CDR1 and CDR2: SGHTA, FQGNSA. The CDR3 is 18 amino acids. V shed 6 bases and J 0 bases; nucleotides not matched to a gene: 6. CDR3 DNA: TGTGCCAGCAGTCGCGGGACTAGCGGGGGGAGCTCCTACAATGAGCAGTTCTTC. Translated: CASSRGTSGGSSYNEQFF.

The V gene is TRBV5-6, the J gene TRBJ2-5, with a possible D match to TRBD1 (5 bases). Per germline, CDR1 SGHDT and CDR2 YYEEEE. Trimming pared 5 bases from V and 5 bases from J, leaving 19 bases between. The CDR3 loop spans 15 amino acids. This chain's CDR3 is CASRHDNVPGETQYF. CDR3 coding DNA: TGTGCCAGCAGGCACGATAACGTCCCAGGGGAGACCCAGTACTTC.

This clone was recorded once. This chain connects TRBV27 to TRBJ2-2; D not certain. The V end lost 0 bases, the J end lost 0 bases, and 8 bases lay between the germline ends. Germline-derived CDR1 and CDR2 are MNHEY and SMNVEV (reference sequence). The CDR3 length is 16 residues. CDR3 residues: CASSLSGSTNTGELFF. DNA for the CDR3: TGTGCCAGCAGTTTATCCGGGTCCACGAACACCGGGGAGCTGTTTTTT.